The next 5 T cell receptor beta chains were all read from a single sample in a study of blood T cell repertoires in COVID-19. The method was immunoSEQ multiplex PCR; TCRdb's version includes in-frame clones alone and lacks a portion of them. The sample carries fewer than 120,000 clones, around three quarters recorded once. Material for sequencing was peripheral blood. These receptors were taken from a woman aged 60 to 75 with acute or convalescent COVID-19.

This clone was recorded once. The rearrangement uses TRBV25-1 and TRBJ1-2, with D tentatively TRBD1 (5 bases). This CDR3 is built from 13 residues. V was pared by 2 bases and J by 7 bases, with 11 bases between. Germline CDR1 is MGHDK and CDR2 is SYGVNS. This CDR3 is CASSEGRDRGYTF. DNA of the CDR3: TGTGCCAGCAGTGAAGGCAGGGATCGTGGCTACACCTTC.

This clone was counted a few times. The V and J genes are TRBV25-1 and TRBJ2-7; 9 bases fit TRBD1. This CDR3 comprises 16 residues. Germline V gene lookup returns CDR1 MGHDK and CDR2 SYGVNS. The V segment lost 4 bases and the J segment 6 bases; nucleotides outside the gene matches: 13. CDR3 DNA sequence: TGTGCCAGCAGTGCCTCGGGACAGGGTAAAAGTCTCGAGCAGTACTTC. The encoded protein is CASSASGQGKSLEQYF.

The chain carries TRBV27 and TRBJ2-7; D may be TRBD1 (5 bases). The V gene lost 1 base and the J gene lost 2 bases, with 18 bases spanning the gap. This CDR3 contains 17 residues. From germline, CDR1 is MNHEY and CDR2 SMNVEV (reference sequence). The CDR3 reads CASSLLSRVYKPYEQYF. CDR3 coding DNA: TGTGCCAGCAGTTTATTATCCAGGGTCTATAAACCCTACGAGCAGTACTTC.

This chain links TRBV10-2 with TRBJ1-5, with 8 bases matching TRBD1. Looked up from germline, CDR1 is WSHSY and CDR2 is SAAADI. The CDR3 sequence is 15 residues long. V was clipped by 6 bases and J by 9 bases; unmatched bases: 13. CDR3 nucleotides: TGCGCCAGCAGCCTCGGGACAGGAGACCTTTTGCCCCAGCATTTT. It is translated as CASSLGTGDLLPQHF.

The chain employs TRBV7-2 and TRBJ1-1; 8 nucleotides agree with TRBD1. The CDR3 sequence is 13 residues long. CDR1 and CDR2 from the germline V gene are SGHTA and FQGNSA. The V gene end was trimmed by 3 bases and the J gene end by 6 bases; junction bases not matched to a gene: 3. CDR3 bases: TGTGCCAGCAGCTTGACAGGGGTCCCTGAAGCTTTCTTT. Protein: CASSLTGVPEAFF.